This T cell receptor beta chain was identified in a study of OX40 agonist ivuxolimab in advanced cancers. Here immunoSEQ multiplex PCR was the method, and the copy in TCRdb shows in-frame clones only, minus some. Of 75,000 to 100,000 clones detected, more than 75% appear once; the ten largest clones hold approximately 2.6%. Whole-study findings and limits: Still undetermined is the antigen specificity of the expanded peripheral T cells. More expanded clones were seen, on average, in CD8+ T cells than in CD4+.

With respect to this clone: Its target is not known.

Per germline, CDR1 MNHEY and CDR2 SVGAGI. V lost 6 bases to trimming and J lost 5 bases, with 8 bases between them. This CDR3 region has 12 residues. The specimen comprised CD4+ or CD8+ T cells sorted from blood, sampled in a trial of the OX40 agonist ivuxolimab. The chain couples TRBV6-5 to TRBJ2-1; TRBD1 is a possible D gene (6 bases). This receptor was obtained from an adult with an advanced solid tumor such as melanoma, head and neck, liver or kidney cancer. The CDR3 DNA reads TGTGCCAGCAGGCGGACAGACAATGAGCAGTTCTTC. Translation: CASRRTDNEQFF.